This T cell receptor (beta chain) is drawn from a study of T-cell memory formation after mild COVID-19. CDR3 length: 18 amino acids. Germline-derived CDR1 and CDR2 are SGHTA and FQGNSA. The germline V and J ends were trimmed by 0 bases and 0 bases, with 16 bases remaining between them. TCRdb re-called the 5' RACE reads with MiXCR, one entry per CDR3 protein. The table lists some 450,000 distinct CDR3 sequences, roughly 17% of them singletons. The rearrangement links TRBV7-2 to TRBJ2-3; the D call may be TRBD1 or TRBD2 (6 bases each). The material sequenced was PBMCs or a T cell subset sorted from them (not recorded which). This TCR was sampled from a man between 18 and 29 years old who had mild COVID-19 (a few samples of this study predate the infection). Cell type and time point are not known. The chain's CDR3 is CASSLASVEGVSTDTQYF. The CDR3 nucleotides read TGTGCCAGCAGCTTAGCTTCTGTGGAGGGGGTGAGCACAGATACGCAGTATTTT.